This TCR beta chain was observed in a study of blood T cell repertoires in COVID-19. Here immunoSEQ multiplex PCR was the method, and the copy in TCRdb shows in-frame clones only, minus some. Counted here are around 150,000 clones, approximately 92% occurring once; the ten biggest clones make up 3.5% to 5%. The CDR3 spans 13 residues. V lost 7 bases and J 7 bases, leaving 16 bases between the germline ends. The chain couples TRBV12-3 or TRBV12-4 to TRBJ1-2; no clear D. The material sequenced was peripheral blood. This receptor was taken from a woman aged 45-60 years with acute or convalescent COVID-19. The DNA for the CDR3 is TGTGCCAGCACCTTCGCGACGGGGATTGGCTACACCTTC. Protein product: CASTFATGIGYTF.